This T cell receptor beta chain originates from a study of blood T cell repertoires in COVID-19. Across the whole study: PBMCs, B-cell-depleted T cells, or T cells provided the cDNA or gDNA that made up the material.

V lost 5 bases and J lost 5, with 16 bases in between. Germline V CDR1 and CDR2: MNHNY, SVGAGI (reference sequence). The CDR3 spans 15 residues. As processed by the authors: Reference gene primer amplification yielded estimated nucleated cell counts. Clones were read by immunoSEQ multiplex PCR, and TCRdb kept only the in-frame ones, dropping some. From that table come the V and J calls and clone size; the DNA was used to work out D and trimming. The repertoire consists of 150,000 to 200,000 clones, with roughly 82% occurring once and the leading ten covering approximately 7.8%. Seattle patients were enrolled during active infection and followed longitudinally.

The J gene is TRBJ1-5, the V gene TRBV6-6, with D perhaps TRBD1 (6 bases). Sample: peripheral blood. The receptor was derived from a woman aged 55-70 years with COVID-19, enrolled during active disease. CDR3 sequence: CASSTTGSRDQPQHF. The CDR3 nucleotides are TGTGCCAGCAGTACGACAGGTTCGCGGGATCAGCCCCAGCATTTT.